These 12 T cell receptor beta chains were sequenced from one sample in a study of T-cell memory formation after mild COVID-19. TCRdb re-derived calls from the 5' RACE reads in MiXCR, one entry per CDR3 protein. The table includes about 400,000 distinct CDR3 sequences, more than 15% detected once. The sample comprised PBMCs or a T cell subset sorted from them (not recorded which). These TCRs come from a man younger than 35 who had mild COVID-19 (a few samples of this study predate the infection). Cell type and time point are not known.

There are a few counts of this clonotype. This chain links TRBV7-9 with TRBJ2-2; 7 positions agree with TRBD1. CDR3 length: 16 residues. CDR1 is SEHNR and CDR2 is FQNEAQ in the germline V gene (reference sequence). The J segment lost 2 bases and the V segment lost 1 base, leaving 4 bases of the junction unmatched. CDR3 sequence: CASSLGAGGNTGELFF. CDR3 sequence (DNA): TGTGCCAGCAGCTTAGGGGCAGGGGGAAACACCGGGGAGCTGTTTTTT.

The sample holds a few counts of this clonotype. This rearrangement joins TRBV20-1 to TRBJ2-2, with D possibly TRBD1 on 6 matching bases. CDR1 and CDR2 (germline): DFQATT, SNEGSKA (reference sequence). V was pared by 2 bases and J by 4 bases, with 11 bases between. CDR3 length: 14 residues. This CDR3 reads CSARLTGSTGELFF. CDR3 DNA: TGCAGTGCTAGACTCACAGGGTCCACCGGGGAGCTGTTTTTT.

This clonotype was counted ten times or more. CDR3 DNA sequence: TGTGCCAGCAGGGAGAGGGGGACGGGAAACATTCAGTACTTC. Its translation is CASRERGTGNIQYF. The chain joins TRBV12-3 or TRBV12-4 to TRBJ2-4, with D possibly being TRBD1 (6 bases). This CDR3 region has 14 residues. The V end was cut by 6 bases, the J end by 6 bases, with 15 bases between.

This clonotype was seen only a few times. This chain links TRBV20-1 with TRBJ1-5; D not resolved. The V end was cut by 5 bases, the J end by 0 bases, with 17 bases between. Germline lookup yields CDR1 DFQATT and CDR2 SNEGSKA (reference sequence). The CDR3 is 16 residues long. The CDR3 spells CSAFPLGPYSNQPQHF. For the CDR3, the DNA is TGCAGTGCTTTCCCTCTCGGACCTTATAGCAATCAGCCCCAGCATTTT.

The DNA for the CDR3 is TGTGCCAGCTCACCACCCCTAGCGGGGATTCGAAATACGCAGTATTTT. Translating it yields CASSPPLAGIRNTQYF. V gene TRBV18 combines with J gene TRBJ2-3; 9 bases fit TRBD2. The V segment lost 0 bases and the J segment 7 bases; nucleotides outside the gene matches: 8. Germline V CDR1 and CDR2: KGHSH, LQKENI. CDR3 length: 16 residues.

This chain joins TRBV20-1 and TRBJ1-2, with D maybe TRBD1 (5 bases). V was shortened by 3 bases and J by 8 bases, with 19 bases between the two germline ends. Germline CDR1 and CDR2: DFQATT and SNEGSKA (reference sequence). The CDR3 covers 14 residues. CDR3: CSASLGTGRGGYTF. DNA for the CDR3: TGCAGTGCTAGCTTAGGAACAGGAAGGGGCGGCTACACCTTC.

The chain uses TRBV6-5 and TRBJ1-6; D perhaps matches TRBD1 (5 bases). The V gene's germline CDR1 is MNHEY and CDR2 SVGAGI. Trimming left V 4 bases short and J 9 bases short, with 13 bases between. The CDR3 consists of 14 residues. CDR3 sequence: CASSSAREVSPLHF. As DNA, the CDR3 is TGTGCCAGCAGTTCGGCCAGGGAAGTTTCACCCCTCCACTTT.

This clonotype was detected a few times. The chain uses TRBV3-1 and TRBJ2-1, with D maybe TRBD2 (5 bases). The CDR3 length is 14 residues. Trimming shortened V by 4 bases and J by 4 bases, and 11 bases separated the two germline ends. Germline CDR1 LGHDT, CDR2 YNNKEL (reference sequence). CDR3: CASSRERGYNEQFF. The CDR3 nucleotides are TGTGCCAGCAGCCGAGAGAGAGGGTACAATGAGCAGTTCTTC.

This clonotype has just a few counts. The chain has TRBV4-2 and TRBJ1-1; 9 positions agree with TRBD1. This CDR3 comprises 16 residues. With 1 base clipped from V and 5 bases from J, the junction kept 8 bases outside the gene matches. Germline assignment: CDR1 LGHNA and CDR2 YNFKEQ. The CDR3 spells CASSQAPGQGPTEAFF. In DNA, the CDR3 is TGTGCCAGCAGCCAAGCACCGGGACAGGGTCCTACTGAAGCTTTCTTT.

There are a few counts of this clonotype. The chain has TRBV12-3 or TRBV12-4 and TRBJ1-1, with D possibly matching TRBD1 (6 bases). V lost 4 bases and J 10 bases, leaving 16 bases between the germline ends. The CDR3 runs 13 residues. CDR3 coding DNA: TGTGCCAGCAGTTACCTACAGACAGGAACAGCTTTCTTT. It yields the protein CASSYLQTGTAFF.

The J gene is TRBJ2-3, the V gene TRBV7-9, with 7 bases that match TRBD1. After removal of 4 bases from V and 0 bases from J, the junction contained 7 bases not matched to a gene. This CDR3 is 16 amino acids long. CDR1 and CDR2 (germline): SEHNR, FQNEAQ (reference sequence). In DNA, the CDR3 is TGTGCCAGCAGCTCCCGGGACAGCCCTAGCACAGATACGCAGTATTTT. Protein product: CASSSRDSPSTDTQYF. Drawing the rest from reference TRBV7-9 and TRBJ2-3, the complete variable domain is DTGVSQNPRHKITKRGQNVTFRCDPISEHNRLYWYRQTLGQGPEFLTYFQNEAQLEKSRLLSDRFSAERPKGSFSTLEIQRTEQGDSAMYLCASSSRDSPSTDTQYFGPGTRLTVL.

This chain connects TRBV4-1 to TRBJ1-2, with D unresolved. Looked up from germline, CDR1 is MGHRA and CDR2 is YSYEKL. The CDR3 consists of 14 residues. Trimming took off 1 base at V and 4 bases at J, with 10 bases between the two ends. Written as DNA, the CDR3 is TGCGCCAGCAGCCAAGTTCTGGTTTCCTATGGCTACACCTTC. Protein: CASSQVLVSYGYTF.